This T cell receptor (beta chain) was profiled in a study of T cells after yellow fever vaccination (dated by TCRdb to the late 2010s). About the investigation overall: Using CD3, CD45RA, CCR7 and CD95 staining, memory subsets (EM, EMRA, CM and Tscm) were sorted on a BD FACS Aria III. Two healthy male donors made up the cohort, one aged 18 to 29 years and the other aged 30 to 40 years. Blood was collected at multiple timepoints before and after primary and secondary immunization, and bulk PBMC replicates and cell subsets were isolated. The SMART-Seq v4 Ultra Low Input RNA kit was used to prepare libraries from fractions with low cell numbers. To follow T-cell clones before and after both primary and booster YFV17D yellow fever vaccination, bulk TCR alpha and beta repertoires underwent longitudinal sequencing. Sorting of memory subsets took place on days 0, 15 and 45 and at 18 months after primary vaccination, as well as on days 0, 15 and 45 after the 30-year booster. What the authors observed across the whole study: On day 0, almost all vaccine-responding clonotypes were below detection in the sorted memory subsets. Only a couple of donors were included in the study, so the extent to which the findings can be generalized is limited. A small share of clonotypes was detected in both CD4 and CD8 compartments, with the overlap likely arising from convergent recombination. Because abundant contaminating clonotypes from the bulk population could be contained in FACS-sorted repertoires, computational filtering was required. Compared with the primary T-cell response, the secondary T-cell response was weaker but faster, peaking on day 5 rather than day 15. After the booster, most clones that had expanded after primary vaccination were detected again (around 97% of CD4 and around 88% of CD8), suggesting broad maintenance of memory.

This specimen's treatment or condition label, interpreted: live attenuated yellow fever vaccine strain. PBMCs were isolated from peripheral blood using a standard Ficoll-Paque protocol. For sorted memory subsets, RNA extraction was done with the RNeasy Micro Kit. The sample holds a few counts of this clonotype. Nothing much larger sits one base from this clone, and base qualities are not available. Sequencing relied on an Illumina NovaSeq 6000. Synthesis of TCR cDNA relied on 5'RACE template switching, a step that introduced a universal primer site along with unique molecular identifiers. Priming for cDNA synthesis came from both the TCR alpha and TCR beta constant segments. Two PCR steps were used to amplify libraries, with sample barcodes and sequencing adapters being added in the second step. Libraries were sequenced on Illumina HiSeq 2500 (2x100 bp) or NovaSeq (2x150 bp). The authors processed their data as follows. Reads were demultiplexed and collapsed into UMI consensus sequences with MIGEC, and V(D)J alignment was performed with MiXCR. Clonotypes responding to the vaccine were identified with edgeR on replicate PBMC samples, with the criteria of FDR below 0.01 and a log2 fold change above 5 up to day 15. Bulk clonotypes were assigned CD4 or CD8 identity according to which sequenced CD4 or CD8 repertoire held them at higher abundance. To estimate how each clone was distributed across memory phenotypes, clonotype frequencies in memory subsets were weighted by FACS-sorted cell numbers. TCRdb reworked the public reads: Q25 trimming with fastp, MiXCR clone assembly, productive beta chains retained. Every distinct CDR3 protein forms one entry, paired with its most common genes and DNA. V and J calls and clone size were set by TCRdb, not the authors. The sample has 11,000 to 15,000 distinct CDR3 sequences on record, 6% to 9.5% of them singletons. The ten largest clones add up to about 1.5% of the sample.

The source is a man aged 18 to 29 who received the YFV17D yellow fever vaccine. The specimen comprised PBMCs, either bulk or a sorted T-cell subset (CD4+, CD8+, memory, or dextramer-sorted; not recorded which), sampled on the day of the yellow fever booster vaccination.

The CDR3 loop reads CASRSGLGYTF. The DNA sequence is as follows: TGTGCCAGCAGATCGGGGCTAGGCTACACCTTC. The chain is assembled from TRBV12-3 or TRBV12-4 and TRBJ1-2, with TRBD1 tentatively as D gene (5 bases match). A distance of 10 bases separates the germline ends of V and J, which lose 6 bases and 8 bases respectively. The CDR3 runs 11 residues from the cysteine to the phenylalanine. The sequence is cut down to CDR3 DNA, 33 bases in frame from base 1.